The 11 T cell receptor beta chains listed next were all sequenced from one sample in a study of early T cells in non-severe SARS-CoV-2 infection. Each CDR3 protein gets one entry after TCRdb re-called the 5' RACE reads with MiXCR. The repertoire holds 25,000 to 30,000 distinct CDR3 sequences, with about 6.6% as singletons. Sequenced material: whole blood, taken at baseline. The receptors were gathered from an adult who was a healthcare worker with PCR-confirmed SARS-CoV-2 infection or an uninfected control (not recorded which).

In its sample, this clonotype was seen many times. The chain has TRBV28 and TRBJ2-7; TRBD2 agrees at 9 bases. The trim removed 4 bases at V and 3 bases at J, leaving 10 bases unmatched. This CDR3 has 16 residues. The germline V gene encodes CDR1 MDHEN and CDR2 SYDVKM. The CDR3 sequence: CASSSTGTSFGYEQYF. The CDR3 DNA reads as TGTGCCAGCAGTTCAACCGGGACTAGCTTTGGCTACGAGCAGTACTTC.

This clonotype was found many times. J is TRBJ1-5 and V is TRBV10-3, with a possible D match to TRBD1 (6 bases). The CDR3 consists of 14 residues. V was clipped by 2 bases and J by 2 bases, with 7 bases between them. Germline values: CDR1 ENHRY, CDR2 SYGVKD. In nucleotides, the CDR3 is TGTGCCATCAGTGAGGCAGGGGGCAATCAGCCCCAGCATTTT. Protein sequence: CAISEAGGNQPQHF.

Written as DNA, the CDR3 is TGCAGTGCTAGAGCGAGTAGCTCCTATAATTCACCCCTCCACTTT. This gives the protein CSARASSSYNSPLHF. The chain carries TRBV20-1 and TRBJ1-6; no clear D. The CDR3 extends over 15 amino acids. Trimming removed 1 base from V and 0 bases from J, with 7 bases in between. Germline values: CDR1 DFQATT, CDR2 SNEGSKA (reference sequence).

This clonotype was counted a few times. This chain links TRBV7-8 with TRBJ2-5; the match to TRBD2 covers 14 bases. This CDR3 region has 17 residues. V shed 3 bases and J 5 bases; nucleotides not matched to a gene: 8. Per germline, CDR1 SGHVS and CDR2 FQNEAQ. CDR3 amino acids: CASSFAPGLAGVETQYF. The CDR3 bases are TGTGCCAGCAGCTTTGCCCCGGGACTAGCGGGGGTGGAGACCCAGTACTTC.

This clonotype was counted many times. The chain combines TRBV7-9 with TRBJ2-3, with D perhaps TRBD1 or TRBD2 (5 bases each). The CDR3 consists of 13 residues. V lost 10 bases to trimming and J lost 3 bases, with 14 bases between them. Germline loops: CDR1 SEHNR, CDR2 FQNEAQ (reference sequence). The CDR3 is CAIVGDGTDTQYF. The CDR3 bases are TGTGCCATCGTGGGGGATGGGACAGATACGCAGTATTTT. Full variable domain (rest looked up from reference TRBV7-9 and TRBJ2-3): DTGVSQNPRHKITKRGQNVTFRCDPISEHNRLYWYRQTLGQGPEFLTYFQNEAQLEKSRLLSDRFSAERPKGSFSTLEIQRTEQGDSAMYLCAIVGDGTDTQYFGPGTRLTVL.

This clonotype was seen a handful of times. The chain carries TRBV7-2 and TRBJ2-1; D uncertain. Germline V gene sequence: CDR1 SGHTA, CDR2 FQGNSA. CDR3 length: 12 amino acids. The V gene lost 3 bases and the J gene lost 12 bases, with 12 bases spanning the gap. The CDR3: CASSFWSGGQFF. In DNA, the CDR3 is TGTGCCAGCAGCTTCTGGTCCGGTGGGCAGTTCTTC.

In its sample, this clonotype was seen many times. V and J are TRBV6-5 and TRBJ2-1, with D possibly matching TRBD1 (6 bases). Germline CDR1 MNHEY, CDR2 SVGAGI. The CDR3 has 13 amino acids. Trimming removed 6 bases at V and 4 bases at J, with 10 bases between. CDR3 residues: CASRATGYNEQFF. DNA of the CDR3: TGTGCCAGCAGAGCGACAGGATACAATGAGCAGTTCTTC.

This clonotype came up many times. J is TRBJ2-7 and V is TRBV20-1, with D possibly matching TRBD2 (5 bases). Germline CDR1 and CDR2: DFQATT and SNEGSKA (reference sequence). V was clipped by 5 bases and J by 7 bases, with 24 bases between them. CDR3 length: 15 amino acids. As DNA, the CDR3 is TGCAGTGCTTGGGATTCGGGGTGGCAGTTGGGGGAGCAGTACTTC. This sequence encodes CSAWDSGWQLGEQYF.

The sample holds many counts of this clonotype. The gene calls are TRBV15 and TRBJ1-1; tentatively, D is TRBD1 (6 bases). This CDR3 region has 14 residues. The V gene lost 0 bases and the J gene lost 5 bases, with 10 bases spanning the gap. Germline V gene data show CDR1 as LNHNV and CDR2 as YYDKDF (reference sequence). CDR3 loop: CATSRDKGGTEAFF. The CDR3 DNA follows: TGTGCCACCAGCAGAGATAAGGGGGGAACTGAAGCTTTCTTT.

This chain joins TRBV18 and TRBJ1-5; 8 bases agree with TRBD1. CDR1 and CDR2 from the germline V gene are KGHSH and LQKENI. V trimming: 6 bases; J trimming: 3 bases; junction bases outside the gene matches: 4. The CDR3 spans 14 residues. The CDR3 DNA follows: TGTGCCAGCTCCGAGACAGGGGTCAATCAGCCCCAGCATTTT. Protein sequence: CASSETGVNQPQHF.

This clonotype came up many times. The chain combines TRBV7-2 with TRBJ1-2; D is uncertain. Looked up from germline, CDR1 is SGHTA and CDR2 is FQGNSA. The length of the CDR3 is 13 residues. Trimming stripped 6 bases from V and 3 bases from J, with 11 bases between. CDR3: CASSPRRDYGYTF. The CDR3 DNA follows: TGTGCCAGCAGTCCCCGGAGGGACTATGGCTACACCTTC.